These T cell receptor beta chains were read from a single sample in a study of T-cell memory formation after mild COVID-19. TCRdb processed the 5' RACE reads anew with MiXCR; each CDR3 protein has one entry. The sample has approximately 560,000 distinct CDR3 sequences; 15% to 20% are singletons. Specimen: PBMCs or a T cell subset sorted from them (not recorded which). The receptors here all came from an adult woman who had mild COVID-19 (a few samples of this study predate the infection). Cell type and time point are not known. Each CDR3 is given with its conserved first and last residue. The order of the fields is D gene, V gene, clone size, J gene, CDR3 DNA, CDR3 protein. D genes are given only for firm matches. Size values are once, few and many counts, or a class for expanded clones, and some rows have none.

TRBD1	TRBV12-3/TRBV12-4	few	TRBJ1-2	TGTGCCAGCAGTTCCCTGGGACAGGGCCTATTCTACACCTTC	CASSSLGQGLFYTF
NA	TRBV2	NA	TRBJ1-5	TGTGCCAGCAAGATCTTGGGGAGCAATCAGCCCCAGCATTTT	CASKILGSNQPQHF
NA	TRBV12-3/TRBV12-4	many	TRBJ2-2	TGTGCCAGCAGTTTGCAGGGTGGTGTCACCGGGGAGCTGTTTTTT	CASSLQGGVTGELFF
TRBD1	TRBV3-1	few	TRBJ1-1	TGTGCCAGCAGCAGGGGACAGGGTTTCGGCACTGAAGCTTTCTTT	CASSRGQGFGTEAFF
NA	TRBV24-1	NA	TRBJ2-7	TGTGCCACCAGTGACCAGGGAGGAGTCGAGCAGTACTTC	CATSDQGGVEQYF
TRBD1	TRBV24-1	few	TRBJ2-7	TGTGCCACCAGTGAATCGGACAGGGGGACATACGAGCAGTACTTC	CATSESDRGTYEQYF
NA	TRBV2	NA	TRBJ2-7	TGTGCCAGCAGTGAAGCGCTTCGGAGTTTGGGCTACGAGCAGTACTTC	CASSEALRSLGYEQYF
NA	TRBV5-4	NA	TRBJ2-1	TGTGCCAGCAGCTCCCCCGGGTCGCCCAGGAACGAGCAGTTCTTC	CASSSPGSPRNEQFF
NA	TRBV12-3/TRBV12-4	NA	TRBJ1-5	TGTGCCAGCAGTTCCCGCGTTGGGGCGAAGGGTCAGCCCCAGCATTTT	CASSSRVGAKGQPQHF
NA	TRBV5-1	NA	TRBJ2-7	TGCGCCAGCAGCTTGGTTGGCGGGGCTGCCTACGAGCAGTACTTC	CASSLVGGAAYEQYF
NA	TRBV29-1	NA	TRBJ2-3	TGCAGCGTTGAAGTCGTACGGAGGCCCACAGATACGCAGTATTTT	CSVEVVRRPTDTQYF
NA	TRBV30	few	TRBJ1-1	TGTGCCTGGAGTGTAGGATTTTTTGGGGAAGCTTTCTTT	CAWSVGFFGEAFF
TRBD1	TRBV28	few	TRBJ1-1	TGTGCCAGCAGACCCGGGACAGGGGAAACTGAAGCTTTCTTT	CASRPGTGETEAFF
TRBD1	TRBV6-2/TRBV6-3	few	TRBJ1-1	TGTGCCAGCAGCCCCGTGAGGGGGCGCGGGAACACTGAAGCTTTCTTT	CASSPVRGRGNTEAFF
TRBD2	TRBV6-6	NA	TRBJ2-7	TGTGCCAGCAGACAACTCCTAGCGGCCTCAACCACCTACGAGCAGTACTTC	CASRQLLAASTTYEQYF
TRBD2	TRBV4-2	NA	TRBJ2-1	TGTGCCAGCAGCCCTATCGCGGGAGCTGAGGCTTACAATGAGCAGTTCTTC	CASSPIAGAEAYNEQFF
NA	TRBV19	few	TRBJ1-2	TGTGCCAGTAGTATACGGGGTCTACCCCTTTGGGGCTACACCTTC	CASSIRGLPLWGYTF
TRBD2	TRBV20-1	few	TRBJ2-1	TGCAGTGCCCCTGGAGCGGGGGCGAGCTCCTACAATGAGCAGTTCTTC	CSAPGAGASSYNEQFF
TRBD1	TRBV29-1	NA	TRBJ1-1	TGCAGCGTTGAGTATGACAGGGGCACTGAAGCTTTCTTT	CSVEYDRGTEAFF
NA	TRBV10-3	NA	TRBJ2-3	TGTGCCATCAGTGAGTCCGGAGATACGCAGTATTTT	CAISESGDTQYF
NA	TRBV4-1	few	TRBJ2-7	TGCGCCAGCAGCCAAGAGACCGGGGCCCACTACGAGCAGTACTTC	CASSQETGAHYEQYF
NA	TRBV12-3/TRBV12-4	NA	TRBJ2-5	TGTGCCAGCAGTTTAGCGATTGGGGGTCGGACCCAGTACTTC	CASSLAIGGRTQYF
NA	TRBV5-4	NA	TRBJ2-7	TGTGCCAGCAGCACCGGACAGCCCGGGGGAGAGCAGTACTTC	CASSTGQPGGEQYF
NA	TRBV27	few	TRBJ2-3	TGTGCCAGCAGTTTTTTCTCGGCAGCAGATACGCAGTATTTT	CASSFFSAADTQYF
TRBD1	TRBV19	NA	TRBJ2-1	TGTGCCAGTAGTTCTGGGACAGGGGGAAGTGAGCAGTTCTTC	CASSSGTGGSEQFF
NA	TRBV11-2	NA	TRBJ2-3	TGTGCCAGCAGCTTTAGAGGGTGGGGGGTCACAGATACGCAGTATTTT	CASSFRGWGVTDTQYF
NA	TRBV7-3	NA	TRBJ2-5	TGTGCCAGCAGCTTAGGGGCGGGGACCCAGTACTTC	CASSLGAGTQYF
TRBD2	TRBV27	few	TRBJ2-1	TGTGCCAGCACCGGACTAGCGGGGGGCCCAAGCTCCTACAATGAGCAGTTCTTC	CASTGLAGGPSSYNEQFF
NA	TRBV7-2	many	TRBJ2-3	TGTGCCAGCAGCCTTCACGGAGCGGAGCTCACAGATACGCAGTATTTT	CASSLHGAELTDTQYF
TRBD1	TRBV20-1	few	TRBJ1-5	TGCAGTCCCTGGGTGAGACAGGGATTAGATAATCAGCCCCAGCATTTT	CSPWVRQGLDNQPQHF
NA	TRBV5-1	once	TRBJ1-1	TGCGCCAGCAGCCTCAACCCGATCTCGTCACAGATGAACACTGAAGCTTTCTTT	CASSLNPISSQMNTEAFF
TRBD2	TRBV5-1	NA	TRBJ2-7	TGCGCCAGCAGATTTAGCGGGAGGGGTGACGAGCAGTACTTC	CASRFSGRGDEQYF
TRBD1	TRBV5-1	few	TRBJ2-2	TGCGCCAGCAGCTTGGATGACAGGGGTCGATACACCGGGGAGCTGTTTTTT	CASSLDDRGRYTGELFF
NA	TRBV28	few	TRBJ2-2	TGTGCCAGCAGTTTCGACACTGGCACCGGGGAGCTGTTTTTT	CASSFDTGTGELFF
NA	TRBV29-1	NA	TRBJ1-2	TGCAGCGTTTCGGGCCGCCTGGGAGATGGCTACACCTTC	CSVSGRLGDGYTF
NA	TRBV5-4	few	TRBJ2-5	TGTGCCAGCGGGTCGGTAGAGACCCAGTACTTC	CASGSVETQYF
TRBD1	TRBV5-1	few	TRBJ2-5	TGCGCCACCCAACTCCAGACAGGGGCTGTAGGGACCCAGTACTTC	CATQLQTGAVGTQYF
TRBD2	TRBV9	NA	TRBJ2-1	TGTGCCAGCAGCGGCGGGGGCGGGAGGACTTACAATGAGCAGTTCTTC	CASSGGGGRTYNEQFF
NA	TRBV6-5	few	TRBJ1-5	TGTGCCAGCAAGTGGGAGGGGGGTAAAGGGCAGCCCCAGCATTTT	CASKWEGGKGQPQHF
TRBD1	TRBV7-2	few	TRBJ2-5	TGTGCCAGCAGCGTCGGGACAGGGGTTAGGGAGACCCAGTACTTC	CASSVGTGVRETQYF
NA	TRBV6-1	NA	TRBJ2-4	TGTGCCAGCAGTGAAGCGCTATTCGTCGGAAAGAAAAACATTCAGTACTTC	CASSEALFVGKKNIQYF
NA	TRBV25-1	few	TRBJ2-1	TGTGCCAGCTGCTGCGTCCCAGGGATCGATGAGCAGTTCTTC	CASCCVPGIDEQFF
TRBD1	TRBV5-1	NA	TRBJ1-1	TGCGCCAGCAGCTTAATGGGACAGGGGAACACTGAAGCTTTCTTT	CASSLMGQGNTEAFF
TRBD2	TRBV20-1	NA	TRBJ2-7	TGCAGTGCTAGTGGCTCGGGAGGAACCACCTACGAGCAGTACTTC	CSASGSGGTTYEQYF
NA	TRBV15	few	TRBJ2-1	TGTGCCACCAGCAGTCACTCCCCTGGGTTAGGAGGGTACAATGAGCAGTTCTTC	CATSSHSPGLGGYNEQFF